This T cell receptor (beta chain) was sequenced in a study of T cells in Graves' hyperthyroidism and ophthalmopathy. This clonotype has at least ten counts. RNA transcripts gave rise to amplified TCR beta CDR3 regions. First-round RT-PCR targeting the TCR CDR3 was performed with the HTBI primer set. In TCRdb, the multiplex PCR reads were re-called with MiXCR into one record per CDR3 protein. The sample has some 600,000 distinct CDR3 sequences; around 14% are singletons. Source material: blood. The TCR originated in a woman in her 30s with Graves' hyperthyroidism that later progressed to Graves' ophthalmopathy.

The CDR3 coding sequence is TGCAGTGCTGGCGGGACTAGCGGGGGAAATGAGCAGTTCTTC. Translation: CSAGGTSGGNEQFF. The V and J genes are TRBV20-1 and TRBJ2-1; 14 bases fit TRBD2. The V gene's germline CDR1 is DFQATT and CDR2 SNEGSKA (reference sequence). This CDR3 is 14 amino acids long. J was trimmed by 7 bases and V by 5 bases; bases with no gene match: 4.